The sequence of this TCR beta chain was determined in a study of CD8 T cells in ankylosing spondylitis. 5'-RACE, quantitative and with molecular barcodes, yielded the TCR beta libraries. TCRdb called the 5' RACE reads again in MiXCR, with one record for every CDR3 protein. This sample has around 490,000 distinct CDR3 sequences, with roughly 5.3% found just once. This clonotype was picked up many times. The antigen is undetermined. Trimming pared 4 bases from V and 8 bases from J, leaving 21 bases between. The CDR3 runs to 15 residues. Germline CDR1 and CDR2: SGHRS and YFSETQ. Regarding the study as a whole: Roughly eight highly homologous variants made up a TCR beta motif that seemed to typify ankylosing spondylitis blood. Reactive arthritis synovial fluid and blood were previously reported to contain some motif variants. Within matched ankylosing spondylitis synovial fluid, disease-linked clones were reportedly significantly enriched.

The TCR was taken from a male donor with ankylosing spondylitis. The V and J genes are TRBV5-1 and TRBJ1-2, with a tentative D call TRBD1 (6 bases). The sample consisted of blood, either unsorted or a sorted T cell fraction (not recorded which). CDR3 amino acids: CASSPQQGPSRGYTF. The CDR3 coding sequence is TGCGCCAGCAGCCCCCAACAGGGCCCCTCCCGGGGCTACACCTTC. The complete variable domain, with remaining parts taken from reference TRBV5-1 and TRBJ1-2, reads KAGVTQTPRYLIKTRGQQVTLSCSPISGHRSVSWYQQTPGQGLQFLFEYFSETQRNKGNFPGRFSGRQFSNSRSEMNVSTLELGDSALYLCASSPQQGPSRGYTFGSGTRLTVV.